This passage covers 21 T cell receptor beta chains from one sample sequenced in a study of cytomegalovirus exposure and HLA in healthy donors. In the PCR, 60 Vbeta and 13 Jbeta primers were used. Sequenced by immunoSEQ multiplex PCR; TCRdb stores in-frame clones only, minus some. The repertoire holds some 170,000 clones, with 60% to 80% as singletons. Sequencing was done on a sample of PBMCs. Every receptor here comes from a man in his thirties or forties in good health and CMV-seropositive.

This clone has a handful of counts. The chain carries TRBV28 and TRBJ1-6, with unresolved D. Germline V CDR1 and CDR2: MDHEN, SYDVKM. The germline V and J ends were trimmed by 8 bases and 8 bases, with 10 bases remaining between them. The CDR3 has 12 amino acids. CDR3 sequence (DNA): TGTGCCAGCTTCACGAGGGATTCACCCCTCCACTTT. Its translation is CASFTRDSPLHF.

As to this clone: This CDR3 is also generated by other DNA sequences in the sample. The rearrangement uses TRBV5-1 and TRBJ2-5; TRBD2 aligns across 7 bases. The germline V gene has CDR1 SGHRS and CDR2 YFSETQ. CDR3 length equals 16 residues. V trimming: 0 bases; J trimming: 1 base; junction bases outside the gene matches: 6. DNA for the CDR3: TGCGCCAGCAGCTTGGGATCGGCTAGCGGCCAAGAGACCCAGTACTTC. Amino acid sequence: CASSLGSASGQETQYF.

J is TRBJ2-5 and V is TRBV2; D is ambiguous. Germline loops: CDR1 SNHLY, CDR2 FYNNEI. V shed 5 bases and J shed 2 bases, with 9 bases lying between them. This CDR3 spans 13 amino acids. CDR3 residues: CASSLVAQETQYF. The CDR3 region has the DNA TGTGCCAGCAGTTTGGTGGCACAAGAGACCCAGTACTTC.

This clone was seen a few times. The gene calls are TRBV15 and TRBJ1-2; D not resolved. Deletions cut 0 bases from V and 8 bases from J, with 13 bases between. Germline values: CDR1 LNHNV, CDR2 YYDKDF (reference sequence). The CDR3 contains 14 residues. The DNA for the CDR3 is TGTGCCACCAGCAGAGATTTGGGCGCGGGGGGCTACACCTTC. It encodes CATSRDLGAGGYTF.

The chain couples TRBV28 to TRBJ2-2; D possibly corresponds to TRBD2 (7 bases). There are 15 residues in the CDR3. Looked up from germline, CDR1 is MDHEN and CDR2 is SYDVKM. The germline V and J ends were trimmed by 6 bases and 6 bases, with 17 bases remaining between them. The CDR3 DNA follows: TGTGCCAGCAGGCTAGGGGGGGCTGAGGCCGGGGAGCTGTTTTTT. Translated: CASRLGGAEAGELFF. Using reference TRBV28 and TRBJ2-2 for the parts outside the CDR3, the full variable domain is DVKVTQSSRYLVKRTGEKVFLECVQDMDHENMFWYRQDPGLGLRLIYFSYDVKMKEKGDIPEGYSVSREKKERFSLILESASTNQTSMYLCASRLGGAEAGELFFGEGSRLTVL.

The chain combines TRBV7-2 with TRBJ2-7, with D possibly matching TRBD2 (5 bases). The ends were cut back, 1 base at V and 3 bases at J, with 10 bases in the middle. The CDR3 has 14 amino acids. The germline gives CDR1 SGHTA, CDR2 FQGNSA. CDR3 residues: CASSLVGVFYEQYF. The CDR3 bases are TGTGCCAGCAGCTTAGTCGGGGTTTTCTACGAGCAGTACTTC.

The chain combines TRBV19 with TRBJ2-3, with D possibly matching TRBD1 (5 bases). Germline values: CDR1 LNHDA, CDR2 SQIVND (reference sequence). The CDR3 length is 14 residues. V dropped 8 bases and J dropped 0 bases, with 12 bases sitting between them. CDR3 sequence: CASSQQASTDTQYF. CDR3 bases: TGTGCCAGTTCCCAACAGGCTAGCACAGATACGCAGTATTTT.

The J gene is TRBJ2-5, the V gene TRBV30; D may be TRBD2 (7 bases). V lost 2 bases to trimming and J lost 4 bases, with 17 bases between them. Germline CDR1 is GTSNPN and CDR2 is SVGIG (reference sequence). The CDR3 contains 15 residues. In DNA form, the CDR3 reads TGTGCCTGGAGTTTCCTCCATAGGGGGGGAGAGACCCAGTACTTC. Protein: CAWSFLHRGGETQYF.

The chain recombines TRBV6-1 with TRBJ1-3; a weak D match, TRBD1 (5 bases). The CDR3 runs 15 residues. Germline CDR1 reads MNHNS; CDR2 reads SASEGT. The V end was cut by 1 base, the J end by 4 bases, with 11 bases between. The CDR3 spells CASSEEKGAGNTIYF. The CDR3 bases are TGTGCCAGCAGTGAAGAGAAAGGGGCAGGAAACACCATATATTTT.

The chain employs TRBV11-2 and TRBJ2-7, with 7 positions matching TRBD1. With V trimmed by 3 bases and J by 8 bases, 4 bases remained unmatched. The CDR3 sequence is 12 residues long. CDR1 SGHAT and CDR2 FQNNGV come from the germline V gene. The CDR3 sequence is CASSFTGDKQYF. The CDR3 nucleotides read TGTGCCAGCAGCTTCACAGGGGACAAGCAGTACTTC.

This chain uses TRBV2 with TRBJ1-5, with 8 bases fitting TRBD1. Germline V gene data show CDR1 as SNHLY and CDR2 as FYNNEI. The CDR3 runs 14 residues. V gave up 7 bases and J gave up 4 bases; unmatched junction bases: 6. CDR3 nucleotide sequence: TGTGCCAGCACGAGGACAGGGTTAAATCAGCCCCAGCATTTT. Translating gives CASTRTGLNQPQHF.

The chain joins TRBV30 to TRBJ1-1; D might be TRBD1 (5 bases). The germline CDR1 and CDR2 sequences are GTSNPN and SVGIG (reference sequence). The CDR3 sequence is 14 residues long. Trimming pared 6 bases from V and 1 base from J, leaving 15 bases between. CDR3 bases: TGTGCCTGCCTAAGGCGGGGGGGGAACACTGAAGCTTTCTTT. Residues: CACLRRGGNTEAFF.

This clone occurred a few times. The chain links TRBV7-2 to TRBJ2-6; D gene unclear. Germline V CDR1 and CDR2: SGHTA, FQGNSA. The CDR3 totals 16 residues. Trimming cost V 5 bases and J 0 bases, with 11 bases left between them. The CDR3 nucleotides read TGTGCCAGCAGCCCCCGTCCCTCCTCTGGGGCCAACGTCCTGACTTTC. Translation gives CASSPRPSSGANVLTF.

The CDR3 coding sequence is TGTGCCAGCAGCTTAGATGGACAGTTTCCGTACTTC. This sequence encodes CASSLDGQFPYF. The chain is built from TRBV11-3 and TRBJ2-7, with D perhaps TRBD1 (6 bases). Germline V gene lookup returns CDR1 SGHNT and CDR2 YENEEA. The germline V and J ends were trimmed by 0 bases and 12 bases, with 12 bases remaining between them. The CDR3 is 12 residues long.

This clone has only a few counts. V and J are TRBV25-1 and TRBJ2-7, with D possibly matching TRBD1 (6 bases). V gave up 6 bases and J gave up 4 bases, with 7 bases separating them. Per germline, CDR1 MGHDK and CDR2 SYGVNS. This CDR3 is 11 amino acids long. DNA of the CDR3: TGTGCCAGCAGCCAGGGGTACGAGCAGTACTTC. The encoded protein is CASSQGYEQYF.

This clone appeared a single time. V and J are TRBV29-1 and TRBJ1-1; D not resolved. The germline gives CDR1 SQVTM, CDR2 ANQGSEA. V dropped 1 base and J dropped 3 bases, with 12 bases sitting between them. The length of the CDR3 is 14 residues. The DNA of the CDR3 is TGCAGCGTTGAAGGTCGGGAGTCGGACACTGAAGCTTTCTTT. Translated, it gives CSVEGRESDTEAFF.

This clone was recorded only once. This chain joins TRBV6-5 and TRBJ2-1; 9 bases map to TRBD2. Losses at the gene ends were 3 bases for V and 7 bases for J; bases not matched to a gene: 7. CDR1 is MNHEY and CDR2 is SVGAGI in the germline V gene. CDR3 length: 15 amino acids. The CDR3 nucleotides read TGTGCCAGCAGTTATTACAGCGGGGGGTTTAATGAGCAGTTCTTC. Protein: CASSYYSGGFNEQFF.

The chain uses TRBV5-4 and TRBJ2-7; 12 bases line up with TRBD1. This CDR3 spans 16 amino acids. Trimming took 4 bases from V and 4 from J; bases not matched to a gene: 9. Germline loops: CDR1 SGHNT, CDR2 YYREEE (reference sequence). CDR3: CASSLGGTGGSYEQYF. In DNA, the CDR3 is TGTGCCAGCAGCCTTGGGGGGACAGGGGGCTCTTACGAGCAGTACTTC.

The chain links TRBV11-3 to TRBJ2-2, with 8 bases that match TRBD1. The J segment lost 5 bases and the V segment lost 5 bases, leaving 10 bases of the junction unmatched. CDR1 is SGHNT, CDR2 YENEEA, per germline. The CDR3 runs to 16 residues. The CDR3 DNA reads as TGTGCCAGCAGCGAAATCGACAGGGGAGAGACCGGGGAGCTGTTTTTT. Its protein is CASSEIDRGETGELFF. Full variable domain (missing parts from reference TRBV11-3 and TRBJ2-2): EAGVVQSPRYKIIEKKQPVAFWCNPISGHNTLYWYLQNLGQGPELLIRYENEEAVDDSQLPKDRFSAERLKGVDSTLKIQPAELGDSAVYLCASSEIDRGETGELFFGEGSRLTVL.

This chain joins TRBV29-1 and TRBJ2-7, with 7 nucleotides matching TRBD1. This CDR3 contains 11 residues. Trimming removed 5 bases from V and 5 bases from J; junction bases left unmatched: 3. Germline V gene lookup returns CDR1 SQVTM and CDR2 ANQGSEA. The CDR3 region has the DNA TGCAGCGTTACAGGGGCCCACGAGCAGTACTTC. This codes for CSVTGAHEQYF.

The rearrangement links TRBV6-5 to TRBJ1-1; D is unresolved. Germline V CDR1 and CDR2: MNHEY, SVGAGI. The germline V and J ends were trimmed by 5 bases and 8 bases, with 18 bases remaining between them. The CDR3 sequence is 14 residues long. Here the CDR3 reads CASSTRVPSPEAFF. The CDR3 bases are TGTGCCAGCAGTACCCGGGTACCATCCCCCGAAGCTTTCTTT.